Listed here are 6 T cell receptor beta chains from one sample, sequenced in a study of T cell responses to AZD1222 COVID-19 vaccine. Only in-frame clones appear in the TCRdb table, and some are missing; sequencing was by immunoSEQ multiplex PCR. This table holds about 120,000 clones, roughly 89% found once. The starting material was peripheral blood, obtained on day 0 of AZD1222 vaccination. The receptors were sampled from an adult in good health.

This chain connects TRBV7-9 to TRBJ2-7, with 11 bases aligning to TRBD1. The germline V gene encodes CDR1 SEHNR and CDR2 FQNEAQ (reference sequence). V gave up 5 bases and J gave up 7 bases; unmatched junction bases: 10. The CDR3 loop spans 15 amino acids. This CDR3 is CASSPGQGASWEQYF. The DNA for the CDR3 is TGTGCCAGCAGCCCCGGACAGGGGGCGTCGTGGGAGCAGTACTTC.

The CDR3 DNA is TGCAGCGTTGAGAGTGACAGGGGGGCCCCTGAAGCTTTCTTT. It specifies CSVESDRGAPEAFF. The chain is built from TRBV29-1 and TRBJ1-1, with 9 nucleotides matching TRBD1. CDR1 and CDR2 from the germline V gene are SQVTM and ANQGSEA. The CDR3 has 14 amino acids. Unmatched junction bases numbered 8, after V lost 3 bases and J lost 6 bases.

The CDR3 is CASSLDSRAQYEQYF. The DNA of the CDR3 is TGTGCCAGCAGCTTAGATAGCAGGGCGCAATACGAGCAGTACTTC. The rearrangement links TRBV11-2 to TRBJ2-7, with TRBD1 as a possible D gene (5 bases). This CDR3 contains 15 residues. Germline V gene sequence: CDR1 SGHAT, CDR2 FQNNGV. With 0 bases removed from V and 4 bases from J, the gap between germline ends came to 13 bases.

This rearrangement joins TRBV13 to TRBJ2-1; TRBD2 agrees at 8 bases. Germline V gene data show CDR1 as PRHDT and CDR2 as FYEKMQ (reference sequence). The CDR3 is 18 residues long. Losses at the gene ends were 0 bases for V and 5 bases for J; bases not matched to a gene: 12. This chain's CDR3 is CASSLGIWASGHNNEQFF. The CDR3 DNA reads TGTGCCAGCAGCTTAGGGATTTGGGCTAGCGGGCATAACAATGAGCAGTTCTTC.

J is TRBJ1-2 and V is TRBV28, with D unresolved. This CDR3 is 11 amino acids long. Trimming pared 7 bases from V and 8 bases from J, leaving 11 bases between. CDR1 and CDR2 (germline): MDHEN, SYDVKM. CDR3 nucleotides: TGTGCCAGCACCGATATCTACGGCTACACCTTC. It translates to CASTDIYGYTF.

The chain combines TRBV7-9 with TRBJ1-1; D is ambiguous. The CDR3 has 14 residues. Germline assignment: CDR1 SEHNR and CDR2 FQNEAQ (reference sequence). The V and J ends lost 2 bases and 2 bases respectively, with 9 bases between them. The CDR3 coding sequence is TGTGCCAGCAGCTTATCAACCTCCAACACTGAAGCTTTCTTT. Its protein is CASSLSTSNTEAFF. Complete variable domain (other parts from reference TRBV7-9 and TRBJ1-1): DTGVSQNPRHKITKRGQNVTFRCDPISEHNRLYWYRQTLGQGPEFLTYFQNEAQLEKSRLLSDRFSAERPKGSFSTLEIQRTEQGDSAMYLCASSLSTSNTEAFFGQGTRLTVV.